This TCR beta chain appears in the sequencing data of a study of T-cell memory formation after mild COVID-19. About the study: TCR clusters were mostly confined to one donor each.

TCRdb re-called the 5' RACE reads with MiXCR, one entry per CDR3 protein. The sample has 470,000 or so distinct CDR3 sequences, 15% to 20% seen once. Germline V gene sequence: CDR1 KGHSH, CDR2 LQKENI. The CDR3 covers 15 residues. This clonotype was counted a few times. Its matching antigen is unknown. A junction end diverges from the germline sequence, so it may reflect a read error. Study results and limitations: Whereas later expanders leaned CD4+, clones contracting day 15 to 85 showed a balanced CD4/CD8 makeup.

The clonotype was recovered from an adult woman who had mild COVID-19 (a few samples of this study predate the infection). Cell type and time point are not known. The specimen was PBMCs or a T cell subset sorted from them (not recorded which). The chain couples TRBV18 to TRBJ2-7; TRBD1 aligns across 7 bases. For the CDR3, the DNA is TGTGCCAGCTCACCGGGACAGATCTTTTCCTACGAGCGGTACTTC. Its translation is CASSPGQIFSYERYF.